The 18 T cell receptor beta chains below all came from one sample that was sequenced in a study of blood T cell repertoires in COVID-19. Produced via immunoSEQ multiplex PCR; TCRdb's table is partial and in-frame only. The data show 85,000 to 120,000 clones, around 92% seen once. Input material: peripheral blood. Source of these receptors: a man aged 18-30 years with acute or convalescent COVID-19.

V and J are TRBV5-1 and TRBJ1-1; D is unresolved. From germline, CDR1 is SGHRS and CDR2 YFSETQ. The CDR3 spans 14 residues. The V end lost 4 bases, the J end lost 1 base, and 11 bases lay between the germline ends. The CDR3 region has the DNA TGCGCCAGCAGCACTAGCCCAGGGAACACTGAAGCTTTCTTT. Protein sequence: CASSTSPGNTEAFF. Supplemented by reference TRBV5-1 and TRBJ1-1, the full variable domain reads KAGVTQTPRYLIKTRGQQVTLSCSPISGHRSVSWYQQTPGQGLQFLFEYFSETQRNKGNFPGRFSGRQFSNSRSEMNVSTLELGDSALYLCASSTSPGNTEAFFGQGTRLTVV.

V gene TRBV18 combines with J gene TRBJ1-5; D unresolved. The CDR3 sequence is 17 residues long. Germline-derived CDR1 and CDR2 are KGHSH and LQKENI. The V end lost 0 bases, the J end lost 1 base, and 13 bases lay between the germline ends. The CDR3 DNA reads as TGTGCCAGCTCACCACCCGTAGGCGGGTGGAGCAATCAGCCCCAGCATTTT. Translation gives CASSPPVGGWSNQPQHF. Looking up the rest from reference TRBV18 and TRBJ1-5 gives the full variable domain: NAGVMQNPRHLVRRRGQEARLRCSPMKGHSHVYWYRQLPEEGLKFMVYLQKENIIDESGMPKERFSAEFPKEGPSILRIQQVVRGDSAAYFCASSPPVGGWSNQPQHFGDGTRLSIL.

The gene calls are TRBV29-1 and TRBJ1-5; tentative D call: TRBD1 (6 bases). With 6 bases removed from V and 6 bases from J, the gap between germline ends came to 15 bases. CDR1 and CDR2 (germline): SQVTM, ANQGSEA. The CDR3 spans 13 residues. CDR3 nucleotides: TGCAGCGTGGCCAGGGGCGCGGGTCAGCCCCAGCATTTT. Its translation: CSVARGAGQPQHF.

The chain has TRBV7-9 and TRBJ2-6; a possible D gene is TRBD1 (5 bases). The V end was cut by 6 bases, the J end by 2 bases, with 14 bases between. The CDR3 has 16 amino acids. Germline CDR1 and CDR2: SEHNR and FQNEAQ (reference sequence). CDR3 in DNA: TGTGCCAGCAGTCGTTATACAGGTACTGGGGCCAACGTCCTGACTTTC. It yields the protein CASSRYTGTGANVLTF.

The chain carries TRBV27 and TRBJ1-1, with unresolved D. Trimming cost V 3 bases and J 0 bases, with 8 bases left between them. The CDR3 has 14 residues. Germline CDR1 reads MNHEY; CDR2 reads SMNVEV (reference sequence). CDR3 amino acids: CASSFSQLNTEAFF. The CDR3 DNA is TGTGCCAGCAGTTTTTCACAGCTGAACACTGAAGCTTTCTTT.

The V and J genes are TRBV2 and TRBJ1-2; 9 bases agree with TRBD1. The CDR3 is 13 amino acids. Germline trimming cut 3 bases from V and 4 bases from J; bases unmatched to any gene: 0. Per germline, CDR1 SNHLY and CDR2 FYNNEI. CDR3 in amino acids: CASSETGGYGYTF. CDR3 coding DNA: TGTGCCAGCAGTGAGACAGGGGGCTATGGCTACACCTTC. The whole variable domain, remainder taken from reference TRBV2 and TRBJ1-2, is EPEVTQTPSHQVTQMGQEVILRCVPISNHLYFYWYRQILGQKVEFLVSFYNNEISEKSEIFDDQFSVERPDGSNFTLKIRSTKLEDSAMYFCASSETGGYGYTFGSGTRLTVV.

The chain joins TRBV11-2 to TRBJ2-3; D gene unclear. V lost 1 base and J lost 0, with 5 bases in between. Per the germline V gene, CDR1 is SGHAT and CDR2 is FQNNGV. The CDR3 sequence is 14 residues long. The CDR3 region is CASSLAYSTDTQYF. The CDR3 DNA sequence: TGTGCCAGCAGCTTAGCTTATAGCACAGATACGCAGTATTTT.

The chain links TRBV25-1 to TRBJ2-7; D perhaps matches TRBD2 (6 bases). V was shortened by 8 bases and J by 3 bases, with 8 bases between the two germline ends. This CDR3 region has 11 residues. The germline V gene has CDR1 MGHDK and CDR2 SYGVNS. In DNA, the CDR3 is TGTGCCAGCCGGGGGTACTACGAGCAGTACTTC. Its translation: CASRGYYEQYF.

The chain couples TRBV12-5 to TRBJ2-1; 10 nucleotides line up with TRBD2. CDR1 is LGHNT, CDR2 FRNRAP, per germline. This CDR3 is 16 amino acids long. J lost 5 bases, V lost 0 bases, and 4 bases had no gene match. CDR3 sequence (DNA): TGTGCTAGTGGTTTGGTACGAGGACTAGCGGACAATGAGCAGTTCTTC. This encodes CASGLVRGLADNEQFF.

This clone has only a few counts. The chain employs TRBV3-1 (or the pseudogene TRBV3-2) and TRBJ2-1; 8 nucleotides align to TRBD1. V lost 2 bases to trimming and J lost 4 bases; unmatched junction nucleotides: 7. This CDR3 is built from 16 residues. Germline assignment: CDR1 LGHDT and CDR2 YNNKEL (reference sequence). The CDR3 region has the DNA TGTGCCAGCAGCCAATTCCAAGGACAGGGATACAATGAGCAGTTCTTC. Translated: CASSQFQGQGYNEQFF.

The chain has TRBV25-1 and TRBJ1-1; TRBD1 aligns across 8 bases. Unmatched junction bases numbered 3, after V lost 6 bases and J lost 0 bases. CDR1 and CDR2 (germline): MGHDK, SYGVNS. This CDR3 has 14 residues. The CDR3, as DNA: TGTGCCAGCAGCAACAGGGGGATGAACACTGAAGCTTTCTTT. Encoded protein: CASSNRGMNTEAFF.

The rearrangement links TRBV14 to TRBJ1-1; D is uncertain. Germline V CDR1 and CDR2: SGHDN, FVKESK. The CDR3 sequence is 15 residues long. V lost 0 bases, J lost 6 bases, and 14 bases lay in between. The DNA of the CDR3 is TGTGCCAGCAGCCAAGATAACGGGAGCAGGTCTGAAGCTTTCTTT. Translation gives CASSQDNGSRSEAFF.

This chain uses TRBV7-9 with TRBJ1-5, with 7 bases matching TRBD1. Germline assignment: CDR1 SEHNR and CDR2 FQNEAQ (reference sequence). Trimming cost V 4 bases and J 4 bases; bases outside gene matches: 7. This CDR3 is built from 15 residues. DNA of the CDR3: TGTGCCAGCAGCTCCGGGACAGTGACGAATCAGCCCCAGCATTTT. The encoded protein is CASSSGTVTNQPQHF.

V is TRBV2 and J is TRBJ2-3, with TRBD2 identical over 14 bases. V dropped 7 bases and J dropped 5; count of bases not matched to a gene: 8. Germline CDR1 and CDR2: SNHLY and FYNNEI. This CDR3 contains 16 residues. In nucleotides, the CDR3 is TGTGCCAGCAAACCCGCCGGGACTAGCGGGAGAGATACGCAGTATTTT. This translates into CASKPAGTSGRDTQYF.

The chain joins TRBV6-6 to TRBJ1-5; TRBD1 might be the D (6 bases). Germline V lookup: CDR1 MNHNY, CDR2 SVGAGI (reference sequence). The length of the CDR3 is 14 residues. The V gene lost 8 bases and the J gene lost 4 bases, with 15 bases spanning the gap. The CDR3 spells CASLGQGTNQPQHF. DNA of the CDR3: TGTGCCAGCCTGGGGCAGGGGACGAATCAGCCCCAGCATTTT.

This chain uses TRBV5-1 with TRBJ2-5; 16 nucleotides line up with TRBD2. This CDR3 is 20 amino acids long. Germline lookup yields CDR1 SGHRS and CDR2 YFSETQ. V gave up 4 bases and J gave up 5 bases; unmatched junction bases: 17. Here the CDR3 reads CASSAPGLAGGPTVLETQYF. Written as DNA, the CDR3 is TGCGCCAGCAGCGCACCGGGACTAGCGGGAGGGCCGACTGTTCTTGAGACCCAGTACTTC.

This sequence joins TRBV19 and TRBJ1-2; D call uncertain. The CDR3 loop spans 11 amino acids. The germline V and J ends were trimmed by 6 bases and 2 bases, with 4 bases remaining between them. The germline V gene has CDR1 LNHDA and CDR2 SQIVND (reference sequence). The CDR3 DNA follows: TGTGCCAGTAGCTACAACTATGGCTACACCTTC. Encoded protein: CASSYNYGYTF.

V usage is TRBV5-1 and J usage is TRBJ1-1; perhaps TRBD1 as D (5 bases). Trimming cost V 2 bases and J 4 bases, with 18 bases left between them. Germline loops: CDR1 SGHRS, CDR2 YFSETQ. CDR3 length equals 16 residues. Here the CDR3 reads CASSLRSGGSGTEAFF. The CDR3 DNA sequence: TGCGCCAGCAGCTTACGTTCGGGGGGTTCGGGCACTGAAGCTTTCTTT.